The 15 T cell receptor beta chains given below trace back to one sample, sequenced in a study of cytomegalovirus exposure and HLA in healthy donors. The PCR contained 60 Vbeta and 13 Jbeta primers. Assay used: immunoSEQ multiplex PCR; TCRdb lists only in-frame clones, some missing. The sample yields approximately 100,000 clones, 75% to 90% seen once. What was sequenced was PBMCs. The receptors stem from a man in his forties or fifties in good health and CMV-seropositive.

CDR3 loop: CASSSRREGTDTQYF. DNA for the CDR3: TGTGCCAGCAGCTCTCGCAGGGAGGGCACAGATACGCAGTATTTT. V gene TRBV5-5 combines with J gene TRBJ2-3, with D tentatively TRBD2 (6 bases). This CDR3 contains 15 residues. The germline V gene has CDR1 SGHKS and CDR2 YYEKEE (reference sequence). V lost 3 bases and J lost 1, with 12 bases in between.

The CDR3 loop reads CASGRGGTYEQYF. Here the CDR3 DNA reads TGCGCCAGCGGGAGAGGGGGAACCTACGAGCAGTACTTC. The chain joins TRBV5-1 to TRBJ2-7, with a possible D match to TRBD1 (6 bases). The CDR3 has 13 residues. V was clipped by 7 bases and J by 2 bases, with 13 bases between them. Germline V gene data show CDR1 as SGHRS and CDR2 as YFSETQ.

The V and J genes are TRBV30 and TRBJ1-6; 7 nucleotides agree with TRBD1. J gave up 7 bases and V 1 base, and 4 bases lay outside the gene matches. Germline V CDR1 and CDR2: GTSNPN, SVGIG (reference sequence). CDR3 size: 14 residues. DNA for the CDR3: TGTGCCTGGAGTGCGGACAGGAAGAATTCACCCCTCCACTTT. Its translation is CAWSADRKNSPLHF.

The rearrangement joins TRBV4-1 to TRBJ2-5; possible D gene TRBD2, 6 bases. V was clipped by 0 bases and J by 5 bases, with 16 bases between them. Looked up from germline, CDR1 is MGHRA and CDR2 is YSYEKL. The CDR3 totals 16 residues. The CDR3 is CASSQDERGGGETQYF. The CDR3 DNA reads TGCGCCAGCAGCCAAGATGAGCGCGGAGGAGGGGAGACCCAGTACTTC.

The rearrangement links TRBV11-3 to TRBJ2-1; the match to TRBD1 covers 7 bases. The CDR3 spans 15 residues. CDR1 and CDR2 (germline): SGHNT, YENEEA. V shed 5 bases and J 7 bases; nucleotides not matched to a gene: 11. The CDR3 bases are TGTGCCAGCAGCGCTAAGGGACAGTTCGGGAATGAGCAGTTCTTC. Residues: CASSAKGQFGNEQFF.

The genes are TRBV5-1 and TRBJ1-2; 8 positions match TRBD1. CDR1 SGHRS and CDR2 YFSETQ come from the germline V gene. The CDR3 extends over 14 amino acids. V shed 1 base, J shed 4 bases, and the junction held 3 bases outside the gene matches. The CDR3 DNA sequence: TGCGCCAGCAGCTTGTCCGGACAGGGCTATGGCTACACCTTC. Its translation: CASSLSGQGYGYTF.

J is TRBJ1-3 and V is TRBV7-2; D remains ambiguous. Trimming removed 5 bases from V and 1 base from J, with 15 bases in between. The germline CDR1 and CDR2 sequences are SGHTA and FQGNSA. The CDR3 spans 16 residues. Written as DNA, the CDR3 is TGTGCCAGCAGCCAGCGACTGGGAGTATCTGGAAACACCATATATTTT. It yields the protein CASSQRLGVSGNTIYF.

V is TRBV27 and J is TRBJ1-5; unclear D gene. The germline V and J ends were trimmed by 3 bases and 0 bases, with 6 bases remaining between them. This CDR3 has 14 residues. Germline V gives CDR1 MNHEY, CDR2 SMNVEV (reference sequence). For the CDR3, the DNA is TGTGCCAGCAGTTTTCGGGTTAGCAATCAGCCCCAGCATTTT. This gives the protein CASSFRVSNQPQHF.

The V call is TRBV21-1, the J call TRBJ1-2; the DNA was not used to check the table's D call, TRBD1. TRBV21-1 is a documented pseudogene. The CDR3 runs 13 residues. CDR3 nucleotides: TGTGCCAGCACCCAGTGGGCCTACGATGGCTACACCTTC. Its translation is CASTQWAYDGYTF.

V is TRBV11-3 and J is TRBJ2-5; D gene ambiguous. The CDR3 length is 12 residues. Germline V gene data show CDR1 as SGHNT and CDR2 as YENEEA. V lost 2 bases and J lost 4, with 5 bases in between. The CDR3 reads CASSLTGETQYF. For the CDR3, the DNA is TGTGCCAGCAGCTTAACGGGAGAGACCCAGTACTTC.

The J gene is TRBJ2-7, the V gene TRBV10-3, with TRBD1 as a possible D gene (6 bases). With 3 bases removed from V and 3 bases from J, the gap between germline ends came to 24 bases. Per germline, CDR1 ENHRY and CDR2 SYGVKD. The CDR3 is made up of 18 amino acids. The CDR3 is CAISEGGTRGIRSYEQYF. Here the CDR3 DNA reads TGTGCCATCAGTGAAGGGGGTACTAGGGGCATACGAAGCTACGAGCAGTACTTC.

This clone has only a few counts. The chain joins TRBV27 to TRBJ2-7, with D possibly matching TRBD2 (6 bases). The CDR3 spans 15 residues. Germline-derived CDR1 and CDR2 are MNHEY and SMNVEV (reference sequence). V was shortened by 4 bases and J by 5 bases, with 18 bases between the two germline ends. This chain's CDR3 is CASSSFGGRLDEQYF. The CDR3 region has the DNA TGTGCCAGCAGTTCGTTCGGGGGTAGGTTGGACGAGCAGTACTTC.

In this sample, this clone is medium-sized. The chain carries TRBV27 and TRBJ2-2; possibly TRBD2 for D (5 bases). In germline, CDR1 is MNHEY, CDR2 SMNVEV (reference sequence). V was pared by 5 bases and J by 5 bases, with 12 bases between. CDR3 length: 14 amino acids. CDR3: CASSTRGGTGELFF. The CDR3 coding sequence is TGTGCCAGCAGTACACGGGGTGGGACCGGGGAGCTGTTTTTT.

This rearrangement joins TRBV5-4 to TRBJ1-6, with 9 bases identical to TRBD1. From germline, CDR1 is SGHNT and CDR2 YYREEE (reference sequence). The CDR3 has 14 residues. V was pared by 0 bases and J by 13 bases, with 5 bases of the junction left unmatched. The CDR3 DNA sequence: TGTGCCAGCAGCTTGGAAGGGACAGGGTGGCCCCTCCACTTT. Translating gives CASSLEGTGWPLHF.

Written as DNA, the CDR3 is TGCAGCGTCGAGGTGAGGGGGTCCGCGGAGCAGTTCTTC. This sequence encodes CSVEVRGSAEQFF. The V and J genes are TRBV29-1 and TRBJ2-1; TRBD1 might be the D (6 bases). The ends were cut back, 6 bases at V and 10 bases at J, with 19 bases in the middle. Germline loops: CDR1 SQVTM, CDR2 ANQGSEA. CDR3 length: 13 amino acids.